The T cell receptor beta chain under discussion was sequenced for a study of T-cell memory formation after mild COVID-19. General observations from the study: Clones shrinking between day 15 and 85 showed a balanced CD4/CD8 split, and those that grew later tilted toward CD4+. There were some responding clones in pre-infection memory, which suggested that cross-reactive memory had joined. Contracting CD8+ clones were enriched in EMRA, CD4+ mainly in CM and EM.

TCRdb re-analysed the 5' RACE reads in MiXCR, keeping a single row per CDR3 protein. This table holds approximately 51,000 distinct CDR3 sequences, over 8.5% found once. The CDR3 is made up of 13 amino acids. V dropped 3 bases and J dropped 2 bases, with 7 bases sitting between them. In this sample, this clonotype turned up a few times. Its antigen is unknown. This chain links TRBV12-3 or TRBV12-4 with TRBJ1-2; D remains unclear. The receptor was isolated from an adult woman who had mild COVID-19 (a few samples of this study predate the infection). Cell type and time point are not known. The sequencing sample was made of PBMCs or a T cell subset sorted from them (not recorded which). As DNA, the CDR3 is TGTGCCAGCAGTTTCGCAGAGAACTATGGCTACACCTTC. It translates to CASSFAENYGYTF.